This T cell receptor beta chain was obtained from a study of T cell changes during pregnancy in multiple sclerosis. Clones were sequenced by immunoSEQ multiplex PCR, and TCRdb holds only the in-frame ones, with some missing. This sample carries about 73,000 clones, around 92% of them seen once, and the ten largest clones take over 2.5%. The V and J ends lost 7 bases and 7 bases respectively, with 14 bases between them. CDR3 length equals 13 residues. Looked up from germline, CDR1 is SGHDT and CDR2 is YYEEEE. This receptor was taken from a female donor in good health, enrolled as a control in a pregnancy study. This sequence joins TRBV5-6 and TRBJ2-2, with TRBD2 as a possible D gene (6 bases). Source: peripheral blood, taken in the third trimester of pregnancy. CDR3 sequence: CASQWGVSGELFF. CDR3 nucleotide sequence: TGTGCCAGCCAGTGGGGGGTGAGCGGGGAGCTGTTTTTT.